These 19 T cell receptor beta chains originate from one sample sequenced in a study of spatial heterogeneity in lung cancer. Time point here: sample taken at primary tumor resection. TCRdb passed the 5' RACE reads through MiXCR, listing each CDR3 protein once. The data contain around 92,000 distinct CDR3 sequences, more than 10% of them singletons. Sequencing used PBMCs, obtained at surgery. These receptors originate from a male donor with early-stage non-small cell lung cancer.

The sample holds a few counts of this clonotype. In DNA, the CDR3 is TGTGCCAGCAGCCCGCTAGTGGGGCGGACCGGGGAGCTGTTTTTT. Protein sequence: CASSPLVGRTGELFF. The chain employs TRBV7-2 and TRBJ2-2; maybe TRBD1 (5 bases). The germline V gene encodes CDR1 SGHTA and CDR2 FQGNSA. This CDR3 spans 15 amino acids. Between the trimmed V and J ends, which lost 5 bases and 5 bases, there was a span of 15 bases. Supplemented by reference TRBV7-2 and TRBJ2-2, the full variable domain reads GAGVSQSPSNKVTEKGKDVELRCDPISGHTALYWYRQSLGQGLEFLIYFQGNSAPDKSGLPSDRFSAERTGGSVSTLTIQRTQQEDSAVYLCASSPLVGRTGELFFGEGSRLTVL.

This clonotype was counted between two and nine times. The chain carries TRBV20-1 and TRBJ1-2; perhaps TRBD1 as D (5 bases). The CDR3 has 14 amino acids. CDR1 is DFQATT and CDR2 is SNEGSKA in the germline V gene (reference sequence). V gave up 3 bases and J gave up 4 bases, with 15 bases separating them. CDR3 loop: CSASIGGIPYGYTF. For the CDR3, the DNA is TGCAGTGCTAGCATCGGGGGGATTCCCTATGGCTACACCTTC.

In its sample, this clonotype was seen a few times. This chain uses TRBV12-3 or TRBV12-4 with TRBJ2-7, with D perhaps matching TRBD1 (6 bases). Trimming removed 1 base at V and 1 base at J, with 14 bases between. The CDR3 totals 16 residues. In DNA form, the CDR3 reads TGTGCCAGCAGTTTAGGGTGGGGGACATCTTCCTACGAGCAGTACTTC. Its protein product is CASSLGWGTSSYEQYF.

This clonotype was counted at least ten times. The chain has TRBV20-1 and TRBJ2-7, with 11 bases that match TRBD2. CDR1 and CDR2 from the germline V gene are DFQATT and SNEGSKA (reference sequence). There are 15 residues in the CDR3. Losses at the gene ends were 0 bases for V and 2 bases for J; bases not matched to a gene: 3. The CDR3 DNA follows: TGCAGTGCTAGAGATGGGACTAGCGGTACCTACGAGCAGTACTTC. It is translated as CSARDGTSGTYEQYF.

This clonotype was seen many times. The chain uses TRBV5-1 and TRBJ2-7; possibly TRBD1 for D (6 bases). The CDR3 has 14 residues. V lost 4 bases to trimming and J lost 9 bases, with 20 bases between them. CDR1 is SGHRS and CDR2 is YFSETQ in the germline V gene. This CDR3 reads CASSEGRPQQGQYF. The CDR3 DNA is TGCGCCAGCAGCGAGGGACGACCGCAACAGGGGCAGTACTTC. The full variable domain, rest sourced from reference TRBV5-1 and TRBJ2-7, is KAGVTQTPRYLIKTRGQQVTLSCSPISGHRSVSWYQQTPGQGLQFLFEYFSETQRNKGNFPGRFSGRQFSNSRSEMNVSTLELGDSALYLCASSEGRPQQGQYFGPGTRLTVT.

The chain combines TRBV27 with TRBJ1-1, with unresolved D. Germline loops: CDR1 MNHEY, CDR2 SMNVEV (reference sequence). The CDR3 consists of 12 residues. CDR3 region: CATAGFNTEAFF. The CDR3 coding sequence is TGTGCAACTGCTGGGTTTAACACTGAAGCTTTCTTT.

Many counts were recorded for this clonotype. This chain connects TRBV6-5 to TRBJ1-6, with 7 bases fitting TRBD1. CDR1 is MNHEY and CDR2 is SVGAGI in the germline V gene. The CDR3 length is 16 residues. V shed 2 bases, J shed 1 base, and the junction held 2 bases outside the gene matches. The DNA of the CDR3 is TGTGCCAGCAGTTACGCAGGGGGGTCCTATAATTCACCCCTCCACTTT. Its translation is CASSYAGGSYNSPLHF.

The chain joins TRBV6-6 to TRBJ1-5; 7 nucleotides agree with TRBD1. The CDR3 sequence is 15 residues long. The J segment lost 0 bases and the V segment lost 6 bases, leaving 5 bases of the junction unmatched. Looked up from germline, CDR1 is MNHNY and CDR2 is SVGAGI (reference sequence). The CDR3 sequence: CASSKGTDSNQPQHF. The DNA for the CDR3 is TGTGCCAGCAGCAAAGGGACAGATAGCAATCAGCCCCAGCATTTT.

The chain couples TRBV7-4 to TRBJ2-1; D may be TRBD1 (6 bases). V was trimmed by 1 base and J by 0 bases, leaving 7 bases between them. CDR3 size: 15 residues. CDR1 is SGHVT, CDR2 SQSDAQ, per germline. CDR3 in amino acids: CASSLGRGSYNEQFF. The CDR3 DNA follows: TGTGCCAGCAGCTTAGGCAGGGGCTCCTACAATGAGCAGTTCTTC. The full variable domain, in which reference TRBV7-4 and TRBJ2-1 provide the parts outside the CDR3, is GAGVSQSPRYKVAKRGRDVALRCDSISGHVTLYWYRQTLGQGSEVLTYSQSDAQRDKSGRPSGRFSAERPERSVSTLKIQRTEQGDSAVYLCASSLGRGSYNEQFFGPGTRLTVL.

This chain links TRBV6-6 with TRBJ2-3, with unresolved D. Germline CDR1 is MNHNY and CDR2 is SVGAGI (reference sequence). Deletions cut 6 bases from V and 1 base from J, with 14 bases between. This CDR3 comprises 15 residues. CDR3 residues: CASSRPFQGTDTQYF. CDR3 in DNA: TGTGCCAGCAGCCGCCCGTTCCAGGGCACAGATACGCAGTATTTT.

This clonotype has just a few counts. CDR3 DNA sequence: TGTGCCAGCAGCTTTGAGGGGACCCCCTACAATGAGCAGTTCTTC. Residues: CASSFEGTPYNEQFF. The chain carries TRBV5-5 and TRBJ2-1; either TRBD1 or TRBD2 may supply D (5 bases each). The CDR3 runs to 15 residues. V lost 2 bases and J lost 2, with 11 bases in between. Germline assignment: CDR1 SGHKS and CDR2 YYEKEE (reference sequence). The full variable domain, with the rest looked up from reference TRBV5-5 and TRBJ2-1, is DAGVTQSPTHLIKTRGQQVTLRCSPISGHKSVSWYQQVLGQGPQFIFQYYEKEERGRGNFPDRFSARQFPNYSSELNVNALLLGDSALYLCASSFEGTPYNEQFFGPGTRLTVL.

This clonotype occurred a few times. The chain carries TRBV28 and TRBJ2-3, with D perhaps TRBD1 (6 bases). The length of the CDR3 is 15 residues. Germline V CDR1 and CDR2: MDHEN, SYDVKM. With 7 bases removed from V and 3 bases from J, the gap between germline ends came to 17 bases. Written as DNA, the CDR3 is TGTGCCAGCATGGCCCGAGACAGGTTAACAGATACGCAGTATTTT. Encoded protein: CASMARDRLTDTQYF.

The chain links TRBV6-6 to TRBJ1-1; no definite D call. Germline loops: CDR1 MNHNY, CDR2 SVGAGI (reference sequence). This CDR3 has 11 residues. Trimming shortened V by 6 bases and J by 6 bases, and 8 bases separated the two germline ends. CDR3 amino acids: CASRERAEAFF. The CDR3 coding sequence is TGTGCCAGCAGGGAAAGGGCTGAAGCTTTCTTT.

This clonotype was counted a few times. The rearrangement links TRBV20-1 to TRBJ2-3, with D uncertain. The CDR3 length is 15 residues. Deletions cut 0 bases from V and 1 base from J, with 11 bases between. Germline loops: CDR1 DFQATT, CDR2 SNEGSKA (reference sequence). DNA of the CDR3: TGCAGTGCTAGAGATTCCGGAACTCGCACAGATACGCAGTATTTT. Amino acids: CSARDSGTRTDTQYF.

The chain carries TRBV30 and TRBJ1-1, with D perhaps matching TRBD1 (6 bases). The V gene lost 0 bases and the J gene lost 0 bases, with 14 bases spanning the gap. Per germline, CDR1 GTSNPN and CDR2 SVGIG (reference sequence). This CDR3 has 16 residues. The CDR3 DNA reads as TGTGCCTGGAGTGTAATCACAGGGCGGTTGAACACTGAAGCTTTCTTT. Translation: CAWSVITGRLNTEAFF.

The gene calls are TRBV7-8 and TRBJ2-7, with D perhaps TRBD1 (6 bases). Germline CDR1 SGHVS, CDR2 FQNEAQ. V lost 2 bases to trimming and J lost 0 bases, with 11 bases between them. The CDR3 runs to 15 residues. The CDR3 loop reads CASSLPGAGSYEQYF. CDR3 DNA: TGTGCCAGCAGCTTACCAGGGGCGGGCTCCTACGAGCAGTACTTC.

This chain connects TRBV28 to TRBJ2-7; TRBD1 matches at 10 bases. Germline loops: CDR1 MDHEN, CDR2 SYDVKM. The CDR3 sequence is 17 residues long. The V and J ends lost 2 bases and 4 bases, in that order; junction bases with no gene match: 11. The CDR3 nucleotides read TGTGCCAGCAGTTTAAGATCGACAGGGGGCCTGCTTTACGAGCAGTACTTC. Translation gives CASSLRSTGGLLYEQYF.

The J gene is TRBJ1-3, the V gene TRBV29-1; D ambiguous. Germline V lookup: CDR1 SQVTM, CDR2 ANQGSEA. The CDR3 has 12 amino acids. The germline V and J ends were trimmed by 7 bases and 2 bases, with 9 bases remaining between them. In DNA form, the CDR3 reads TGCAGCGCGACAAGGACTGGAAACACCATATATTTT. It codes for CSATRTGNTIYF.

The chain has TRBV25-1 and TRBJ1-1, with a possible D match to TRBD1 (6 bases). Germline V lookup: CDR1 MGHDK, CDR2 SYGVNS. The CDR3 contains 13 residues. V was trimmed by 8 bases and J by 5 bases, leaving 15 bases between them. CDR3 protein: CASGKTGLTEAFF. CDR3 sequence (DNA): TGTGCCAGCGGTAAAACAGGGTTGACTGAAGCTTTCTTT.